This T cell receptor beta chain was documented in a study of blood T cell repertoires in COVID-19. The wider study: Spain, Italy and the United States supplied samples that represented acute and convalescent COVID-19. The analysed material was cDNA or gDNA that came from T cells, B-cell-depleted T cells, or PBMCs.

Study members were between 18 and 89 years old and lived in fewer than 30 US regions. Germline V lookup: CDR1 SEHNR, CDR2 FQNEAQ (reference sequence). V was pared by 5 bases and J by 2 bases, with 5 bases of the junction left unmatched. CDR3 size: 15 residues. Assay used: immunoSEQ multiplex PCR; TCRdb lists only in-frame clones, some missing. This sample has roughly 500,000 clones, with 70% to 90% found just once. This TCR derives from a woman between 40 and 55 years old who had recovered from COVID-19. Source material: PBMCs or T cells enriched from blood (not recorded which). The J gene is TRBJ2-2, the V gene TRBV7-9, with TRBD2 matching 7 bases. For the CDR3, the DNA is TGTGCCAGCAGCCCGGGAGGCGGAAACACCGGGGAGCTGTTTTTT. Translated: CASSPGGGNTGELFF.